This T cell receptor beta chain was sequenced in a study of blood T cells in healthy people across ages. Background on the study: For every two T cells, template switching captured about one barcoded beta molecule.

A J-beta primer mix and a sample-barcoded 5' primer were used in a second PCR of about 7 to 12 cycles. TCRdb re-analysed the 5' RACE reads in MiXCR, keeping a single row per CDR3 protein. This repertoire shows hundreds of thousands of distinct CDR3 sequences, 45% to 60% found once; its top ten account for roughly 13%. The CDR3 contains 11 residues. V was trimmed by 6 bases and J by 4 bases, leaving 6 bases between them. Germline V gives CDR1 MNHNY, CDR2 SVGAGI (reference sequence). Overall study findings and caveats: Long-lived donors carried more naive CD4+ cells and greater diversity than aged donors. Naive T cell percentage by flow cytometry tracked strongly with beta diversity.

The authors drew approximately 10 milliliters of peripheral blood from each donor. This clonotype came up many times. Antigen: not known. Source material: blood. V usage is TRBV6-6 and J usage is TRBJ2-5; D not resolved. This TCR was recovered from a woman of 80 years or more in good health. CDR3 coding DNA: TGTGCCAGCAGATCGGGAGAGACCCAGTACTTC. Translating it yields CASRSGETQYF.